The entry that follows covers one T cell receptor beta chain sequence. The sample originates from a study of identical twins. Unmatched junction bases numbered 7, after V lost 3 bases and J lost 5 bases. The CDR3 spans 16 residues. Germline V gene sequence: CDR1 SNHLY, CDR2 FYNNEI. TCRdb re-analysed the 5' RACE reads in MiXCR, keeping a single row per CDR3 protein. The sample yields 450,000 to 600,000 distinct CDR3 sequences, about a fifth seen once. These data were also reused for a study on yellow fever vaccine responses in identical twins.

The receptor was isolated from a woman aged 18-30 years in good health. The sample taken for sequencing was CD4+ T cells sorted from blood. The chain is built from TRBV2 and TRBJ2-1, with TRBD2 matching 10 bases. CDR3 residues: CASSDVSGRGNNEQFF. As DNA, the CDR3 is TGTGCCAGCAGTGATGTAAGCGGGAGGGGGAACAATGAGCAGTTCTTC.